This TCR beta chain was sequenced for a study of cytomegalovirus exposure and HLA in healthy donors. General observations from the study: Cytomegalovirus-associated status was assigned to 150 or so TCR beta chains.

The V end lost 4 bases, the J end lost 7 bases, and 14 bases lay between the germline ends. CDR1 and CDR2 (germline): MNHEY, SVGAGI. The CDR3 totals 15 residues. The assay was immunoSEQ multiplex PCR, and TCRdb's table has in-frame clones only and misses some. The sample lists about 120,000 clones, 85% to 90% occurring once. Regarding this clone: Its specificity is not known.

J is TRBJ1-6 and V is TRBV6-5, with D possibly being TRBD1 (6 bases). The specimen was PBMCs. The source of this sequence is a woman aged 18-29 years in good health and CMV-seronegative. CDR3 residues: CASSSTGNKNSPLHF. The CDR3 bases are TGTGCCAGCAGTTCCACAGGGAACAAGAATTCACCCCTCCACTTT.